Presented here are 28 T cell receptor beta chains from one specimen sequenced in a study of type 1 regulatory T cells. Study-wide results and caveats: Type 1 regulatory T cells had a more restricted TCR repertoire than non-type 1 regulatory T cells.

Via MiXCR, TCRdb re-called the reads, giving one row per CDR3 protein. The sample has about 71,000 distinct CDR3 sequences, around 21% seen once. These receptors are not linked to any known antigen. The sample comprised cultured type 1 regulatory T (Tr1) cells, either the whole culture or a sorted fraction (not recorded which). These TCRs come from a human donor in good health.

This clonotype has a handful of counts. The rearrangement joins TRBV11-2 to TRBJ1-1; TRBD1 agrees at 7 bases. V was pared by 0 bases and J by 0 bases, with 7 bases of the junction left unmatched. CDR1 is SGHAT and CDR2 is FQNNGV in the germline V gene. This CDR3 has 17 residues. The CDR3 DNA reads TGTGCCAGCAGCTTAGATCGTAAAGGGGGCATGAACACTGAAGCTTTCTTT. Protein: CASSLDRKGGMNTEAFF. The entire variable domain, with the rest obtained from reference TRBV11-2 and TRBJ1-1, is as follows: EAGVAQSPRYKIIEKRQSVAFWCNPISGHATLYWYQQILGQGPKLLIQFQNNGVVDDSQLPKDRFSAERLKGVDSTLKIQPAKLEDSAVYLCASSLDRKGGMNTEAFFGQGTRLTVV.

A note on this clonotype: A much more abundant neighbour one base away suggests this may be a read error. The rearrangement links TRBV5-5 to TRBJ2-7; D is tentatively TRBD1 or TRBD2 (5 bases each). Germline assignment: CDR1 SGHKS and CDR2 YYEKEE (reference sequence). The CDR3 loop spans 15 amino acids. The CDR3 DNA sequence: TGTGTCAGCACCGATTGGGACGGAGCTTCCTACGAGCAGTACTTC. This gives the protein CVSTDWDGASYEQYF.

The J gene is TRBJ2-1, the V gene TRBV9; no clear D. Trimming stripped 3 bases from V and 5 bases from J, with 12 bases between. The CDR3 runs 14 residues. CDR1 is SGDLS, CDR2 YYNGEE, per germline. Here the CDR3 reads CASSEHPRDNEQFF. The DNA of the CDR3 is TGTGCCAGCAGCGAACACCCTCGAGACAATGAGCAGTTCTTC.

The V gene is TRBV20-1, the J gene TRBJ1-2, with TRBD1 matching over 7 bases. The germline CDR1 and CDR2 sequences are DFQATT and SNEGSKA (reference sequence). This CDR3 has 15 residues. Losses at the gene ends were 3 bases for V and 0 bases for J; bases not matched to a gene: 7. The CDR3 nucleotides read TGCAGTGCTAGCGACAACAGGGGAACTAACTATGGCTACACCTTC. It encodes CSASDNRGTNYGYTF.

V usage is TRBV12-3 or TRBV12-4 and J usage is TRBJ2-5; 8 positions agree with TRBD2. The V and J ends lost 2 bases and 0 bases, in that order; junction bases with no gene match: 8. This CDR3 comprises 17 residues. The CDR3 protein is CASSLTGGGAYQETQYF. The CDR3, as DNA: TGTGCCAGCAGTTTAACGGGAGGGGGGGCCTACCAAGAGACCCAGTACTTC.

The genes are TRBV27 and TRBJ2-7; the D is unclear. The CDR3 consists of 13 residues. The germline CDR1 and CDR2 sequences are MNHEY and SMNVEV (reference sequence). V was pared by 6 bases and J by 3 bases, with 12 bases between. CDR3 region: CASRHGQFYEQYF. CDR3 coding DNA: TGTGCCAGCAGGCATGGCCAGTTCTACGAGCAGTACTTC.

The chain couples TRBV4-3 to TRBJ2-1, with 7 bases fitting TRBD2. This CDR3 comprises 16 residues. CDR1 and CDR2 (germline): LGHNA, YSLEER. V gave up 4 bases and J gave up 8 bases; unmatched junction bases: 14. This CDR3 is CASSPQENRRGYEQFF. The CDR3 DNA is TGCGCCAGCAGCCCCCAGGAGAATAGGCGGGGGTATGAGCAGTTCTTC.

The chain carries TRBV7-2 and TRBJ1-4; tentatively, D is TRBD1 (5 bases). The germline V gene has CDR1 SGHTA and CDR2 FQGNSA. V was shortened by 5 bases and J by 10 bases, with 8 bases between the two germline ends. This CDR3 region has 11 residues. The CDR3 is CASSAQGKLFF. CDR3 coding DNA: TGTGCCAGCAGCGCCCAGGGAAAACTGTTTTTT.

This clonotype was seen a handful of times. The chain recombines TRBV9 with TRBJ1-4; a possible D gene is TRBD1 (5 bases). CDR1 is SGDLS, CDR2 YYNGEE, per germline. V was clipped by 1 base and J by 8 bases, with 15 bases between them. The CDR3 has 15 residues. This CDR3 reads CASSVFSGQGEKLFF. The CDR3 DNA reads TGTGCCAGCAGCGTATTCTCGGGGCAAGGCGAAAAACTGTTTTTT.

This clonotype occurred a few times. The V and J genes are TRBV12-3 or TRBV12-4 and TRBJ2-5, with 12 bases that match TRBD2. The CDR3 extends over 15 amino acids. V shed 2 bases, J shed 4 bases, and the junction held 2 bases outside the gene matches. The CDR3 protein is CASSLPSGRGETQYF. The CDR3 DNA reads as TGTGCCAGCAGTTTACCTAGCGGGAGGGGAGAGACCCAGTACTTC.

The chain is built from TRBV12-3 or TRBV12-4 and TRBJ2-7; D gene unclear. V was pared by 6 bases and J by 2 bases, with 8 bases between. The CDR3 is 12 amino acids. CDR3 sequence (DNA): TGTGCCAGCAGAACCGGGCCCTACGAGCAGTACTTC. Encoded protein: CASRTGPYEQYF.

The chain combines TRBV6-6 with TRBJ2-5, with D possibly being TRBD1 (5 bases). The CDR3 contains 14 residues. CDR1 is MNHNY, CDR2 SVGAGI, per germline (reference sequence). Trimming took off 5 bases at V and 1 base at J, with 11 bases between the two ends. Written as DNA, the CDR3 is TGTGCCAGCAGTAACTGGGGCGGCCAAGAGACCCAGTACTTC. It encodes CASSNWGGQETQYF.

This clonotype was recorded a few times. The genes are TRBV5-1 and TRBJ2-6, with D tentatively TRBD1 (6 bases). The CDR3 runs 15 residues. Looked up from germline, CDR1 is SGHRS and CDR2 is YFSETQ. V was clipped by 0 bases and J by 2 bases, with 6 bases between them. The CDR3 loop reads CASSLEGAGANVLTF. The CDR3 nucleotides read TGCGCCAGCAGCTTGGAGGGGGCTGGGGCCAACGTCCTGACTTTC.

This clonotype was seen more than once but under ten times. The CDR3 DNA is TGTGCCAGCAGCCAGGGGGTGCCCGAGACCCAGTACTTC. Translation gives CASSQGVPETQYF. The rearrangement joins TRBV6-6 to TRBJ2-5; 7 bases map to TRBD1. Per germline, CDR1 MNHNY and CDR2 SVGAGI (reference sequence). The V gene end was trimmed by 6 bases and the J gene end by 5 bases; junction bases not matched to a gene: 6. The CDR3 runs to 13 residues.

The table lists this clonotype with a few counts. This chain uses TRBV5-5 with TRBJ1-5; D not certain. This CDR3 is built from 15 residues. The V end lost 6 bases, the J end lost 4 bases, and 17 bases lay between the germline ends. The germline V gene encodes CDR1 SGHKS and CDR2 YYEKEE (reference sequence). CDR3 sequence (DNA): TGTGCCAGCACCCTAACGCCAGACCTTAATCAGCCCCAGCATTTT. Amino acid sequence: CASTLTPDLNQPQHF.

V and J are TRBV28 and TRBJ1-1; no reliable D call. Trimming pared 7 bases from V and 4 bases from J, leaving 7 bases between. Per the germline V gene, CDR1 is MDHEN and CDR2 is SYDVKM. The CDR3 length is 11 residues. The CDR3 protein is CASTTATEAFF. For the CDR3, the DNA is TGTGCCAGCACTACAGCCACTGAAGCTTTCTTT. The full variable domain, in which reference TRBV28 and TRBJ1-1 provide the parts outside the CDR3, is DVKVTQSSRYLVKRTGEKVFLECVQDMDHENMFWYRQDPGLGLRLIYFSYDVKMKEKGDIPEGYSVSREKKERFSLILESASTNQTSMYLCASTTATEAFFGQGTRLTVV.

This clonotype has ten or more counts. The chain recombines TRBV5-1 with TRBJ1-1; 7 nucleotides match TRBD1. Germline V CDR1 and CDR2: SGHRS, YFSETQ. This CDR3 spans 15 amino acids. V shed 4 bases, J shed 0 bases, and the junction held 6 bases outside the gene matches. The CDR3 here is CASSPGGRMNTEAFF. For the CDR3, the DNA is TGCGCCAGCAGCCCAGGGGGACGGATGAACACTGAAGCTTTCTTT.

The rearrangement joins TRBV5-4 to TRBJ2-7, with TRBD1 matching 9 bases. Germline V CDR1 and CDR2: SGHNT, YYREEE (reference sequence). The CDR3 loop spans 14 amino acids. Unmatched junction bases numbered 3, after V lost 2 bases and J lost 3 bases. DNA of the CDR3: TGTGCCAGCAGCTTACAGGGGGCGTTCTACGAGCAGTACTTC. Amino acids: CASSLQGAFYEQYF.

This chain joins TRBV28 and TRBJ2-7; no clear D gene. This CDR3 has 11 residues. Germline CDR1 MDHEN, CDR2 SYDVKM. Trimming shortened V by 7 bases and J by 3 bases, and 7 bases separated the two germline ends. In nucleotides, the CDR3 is TGTGCCAGCATCGGTAACTACGAGCAGTACTTC. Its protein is CASIGNYEQYF.

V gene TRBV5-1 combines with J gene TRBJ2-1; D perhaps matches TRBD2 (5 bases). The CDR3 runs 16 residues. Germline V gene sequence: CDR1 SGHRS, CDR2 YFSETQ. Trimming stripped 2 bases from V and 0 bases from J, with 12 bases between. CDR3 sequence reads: CASSFTPGGSYNEQFF. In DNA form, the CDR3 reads TGCGCCAGCAGCTTCACCCCCGGAGGCTCCTACAATGAGCAGTTCTTC.

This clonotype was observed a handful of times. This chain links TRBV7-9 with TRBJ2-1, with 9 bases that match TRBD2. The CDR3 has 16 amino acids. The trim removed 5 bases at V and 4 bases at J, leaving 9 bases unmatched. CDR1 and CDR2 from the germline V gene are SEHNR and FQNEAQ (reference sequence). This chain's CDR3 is CASSRTAAGGYNEQFF. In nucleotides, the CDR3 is TGTGCCAGCAGCCGGACTGCGGCGGGAGGGTACAATGAGCAGTTCTTC.

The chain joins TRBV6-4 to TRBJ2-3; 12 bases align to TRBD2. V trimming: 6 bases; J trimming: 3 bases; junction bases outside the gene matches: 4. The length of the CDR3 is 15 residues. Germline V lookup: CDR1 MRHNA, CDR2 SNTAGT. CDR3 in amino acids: CASSRLAGETDTQYF. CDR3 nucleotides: TGTGCCAGCAGCCGACTAGCGGGAGAAACAGATACGCAGTATTTT.

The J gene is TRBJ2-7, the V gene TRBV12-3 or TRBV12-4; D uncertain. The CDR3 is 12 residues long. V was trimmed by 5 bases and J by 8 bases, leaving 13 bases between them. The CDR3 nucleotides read TGTGCCAGCAGTGCCTATCGGTCGCAGCAGTACTTC. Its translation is CASSAYRSQQYF.

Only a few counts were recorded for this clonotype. The CDR3 nucleotides are TGTGCCAGCAGTACGCAAGAATACACTGAAGCTTTCTTT. It encodes CASSTQEYTEAFF. The chain recombines TRBV12-3 or TRBV12-4 with TRBJ1-1; D unclear. This CDR3 is built from 13 residues. V was pared by 5 bases and J by 3 bases, with 10 bases between.

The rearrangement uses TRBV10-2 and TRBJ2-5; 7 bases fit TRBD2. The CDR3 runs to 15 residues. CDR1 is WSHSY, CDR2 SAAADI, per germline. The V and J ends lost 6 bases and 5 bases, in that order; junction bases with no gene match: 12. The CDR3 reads CASRDVGFGGETQYF. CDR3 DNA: TGCGCCAGCAGGGATGTCGGATTCGGGGGGGAGACCCAGTACTTC.

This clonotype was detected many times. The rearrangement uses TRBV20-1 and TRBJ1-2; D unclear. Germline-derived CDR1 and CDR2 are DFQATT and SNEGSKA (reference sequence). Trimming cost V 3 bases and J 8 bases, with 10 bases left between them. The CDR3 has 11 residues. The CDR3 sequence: CSASLGVGYTF. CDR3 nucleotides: TGCAGTGCTAGTCTAGGTGTAGGCTACACCTTC.

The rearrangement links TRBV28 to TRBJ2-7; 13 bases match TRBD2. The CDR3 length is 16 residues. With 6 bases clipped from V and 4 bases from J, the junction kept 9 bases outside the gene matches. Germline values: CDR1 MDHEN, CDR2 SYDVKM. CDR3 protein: CASRNPGLAGMYEQYF. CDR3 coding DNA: TGTGCCAGCAGGAACCCGGGACTAGCGGGAATGTACGAGCAGTACTTC.

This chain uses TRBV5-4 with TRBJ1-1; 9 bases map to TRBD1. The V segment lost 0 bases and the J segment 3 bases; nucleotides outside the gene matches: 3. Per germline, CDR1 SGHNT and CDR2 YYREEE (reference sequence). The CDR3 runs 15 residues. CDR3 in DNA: TGTGCCAGCAGCTTGGGAGGGACAGGGTACACTGAAGCTTTCTTT. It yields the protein CASSLGGTGYTEAFF.